Listed below are T cell receptor beta chains from one sample, sequenced in a study of blood T cell repertoires in COVID-19. Assay: immunoSEQ multiplex PCR; the TCRdb copy retains only in-frame clones and omits some. Here the sample spans 250,000 to 350,000 clones, roughly 87% being singletons. The sample comprised peripheral blood. The receptors originated from a woman between 50 and 59 years old who had recovered from COVID-19. Each CDR3 is given with its conserved first and last residue. A D gene is named only where the DNA matches it firmly. Not every row has a clone size; where given, it reads once, few, many or a size class.

V gene	CDR3 length	clone size	D gene	J gene	CDR3 DNA	CDR3 protein
TRBV9	15	NA	NA	TRBJ1-5	TGTGCCAGCAGCCCAAGAGGACAGAGAAATCAGCCCCAGCATTTT	CASSPRGQRNQPQHF
TRBV6-2/TRBV6-3	18	NA	TRBD2	TRBJ2-1	TGTGCCAGCAGTTACGGACTAGCGGGAGGGAGCTCCTACAATGAGCAGTTCTTC	CASSYGLAGGSSYNEQFF
TRBV6-5	14	NA	TRBD1	TRBJ2-7	TGTGCCAGCAGAACCGGGACAGTGAACTACGAGCAGTACTTC	CASRTGTVNYEQYF
TRBV19	14	NA	TRBD1	TRBJ1-2	TGTGCCAGCGGCTACAGGGGGGACACTTATGGCTACACCTTC	CASGYRGDTYGYTF
TRBV3-1/TRBV3-2	15	few	NA	TRBJ1-2	TGTGCCAGCAGCCAAGACCCGACTCCATGGGATGGCTACACCTTC	CASSQDPTPWDGYTF
TRBV12-3/TRBV12-4	13	NA	TRBD1	TRBJ2-7	TGTGCCAGCAGATACAGGGGTAACTACGAGCAGTACTTC	CASRYRGNYEQYF
TRBV10-3	13	NA	NA	TRBJ2-1	TGTGCCATCAGTCCGGGATCCTACAATGAGCAGTTCTTC	CAISPGSYNEQFF
TRBV10-1	11	NA	NA	TRBJ1-1	TGCGCCAGCTTGGTTAATGGTAGAGGTTTCTTT	CASLVNGRGFF
TRBV7-2	19	NA	NA	TRBJ1-5	TGTGCCAGCAGCCCAGTCGGGGGGCCTTCCCTCTATAGCAATCAGCCCCAGCATTTT	CASSPVGGPSLYSNQPQHF
TRBV6-5	14	NA	TRBD1	TRBJ1-1	TGTGCCAGCAGTTACACAGGGGGCGTCGCGGAAGCTTTCTTT	CASSYTGGVAEAFF
TRBV27	14	NA	NA	TRBJ1-2	TGTGCCAGCAGCTCCAATCTCAGGTATAGAGGCTACACCTTC	CASSSNLRYRGYTF
TRBV5-1	14	NA	NA	TRBJ2-7	TGCGCCAGCAGAAGTCAGGGGATGAGCTACGAGCAGTACTTC	CASRSQGMSYEQYF
TRBV7-2	13	NA	NA	TRBJ1-5	TGTGCCAGCAGCTACCGGGGGGATCAGCCCCAGCATTTT	CASSYRGDQPQHF
TRBV11-2	15	NA	TRBD1	TRBJ1-2	TGTGCCAGCAGCTTAGCGGGAGGGGGCGCGAGAGGCTACACCTTC	CASSLAGGGARGYTF
TRBV30	15	NA	TRBD2	TRBJ2-1	TGTGCCTGGACATACGGGACTAGCGGCTTCAATGAGCAGTTCTTC	CAWTYGTSGFNEQFF
TRBV30	11	NA	NA	TRBJ1-2	TGTGCCTGGAGTGCTTTCTATGGCTACACCTTC	CAWSAFYGYTF
TRBV28	14	NA	NA	TRBJ1-3	TGTGCCAGCAGTTTATGGCAGACTGGAAACACCATATATTTT	CASSLWQTGNTIYF
TRBV19	14	NA	NA	TRBJ1-1	TGTGCCAGCTTCCCGGGGGATCCGCACACTGAAGCTTTCTTT	CASFPGDPHTEAFF
TRBV7-2	13	NA	TRBD1	TRBJ2-7	TGTGCCAGCAGCCGGGACAGGGGGTACGAGCAGTACTTC	CASSRDRGYEQYF
TRBV7-2	14	NA	TRBD1	TRBJ1-2	TGTGCCAGCAGCCCGGACAGGGGAAACTATGGCTACACCTTC	CASSPDRGNYGYTF
TRBV10-2	17	NA	TRBD1	TRBJ1-5	TGCGCCAGCAGTGAGTCCCTCTCGGACAGGCAGGGTCAGCCCCAGCATTTT	CASSESLSDRQGQPQHF
TRBV27	13	NA	NA	TRBJ1-5	TGTGCCAGCAGTTTGCTAGCCGGGCGGCCCCAGCATTTT	CASSLLAGRPQHF
TRBV7-2	17	NA	NA	TRBJ1-1	TGTGCCAGCAGCTTAGGATCCAGGGCTGGATTTAGGACTGAAGCTTTCTTT	CASSLGSRAGFRTEAFF
TRBV28	13	NA	NA	TRBJ1-2	TGTGCCAGCAGTTTACGTGGTTTAAGCGGCTACACCTTC	CASSLRGLSGYTF
TRBV9	14	NA	TRBD1	TRBJ2-5	TGTGCCAGCAGCTTCCGGACAGGGAAAGAGACCCAGTACTTC	CASSFRTGKETQYF
TRBV4-1	15	NA	TRBD1	TRBJ2-5	TGCGCCAGCAGCCAGGTTGGGACAGTTAAAGAGACCCAGTACTTC	CASSQVGTVKETQYF
TRBV28	13	NA	NA	TRBJ2-3	TGTGCCAGCAGATGGAGGGACACAGATACGCAGTATTTT	CASRWRDTDTQYF
TRBV30	17	NA	TRBD2	TRBJ2-5	TGTGCCTGGAGTGCTACTAGCGGGAGTTTTGGACAAGAGACCCAGTACTTC	CAWSATSGSFGQETQYF
TRBV7-8	16	once	NA	TRBJ1-3	TGTGCCAGCAGCTTAGCGGGGGCCTTCTCTGGAAACACCATATATTTT	CASSLAGAFSGNTIYF
TRBV11-2	13	NA	NA	TRBJ1-3	TGTGCCAGCAGCTTCCGGGTTGGAAACACCATATATTTT	CASSFRVGNTIYF
TRBV6-2/TRBV6-3	17	NA	TRBD2	TRBJ2-1	TGTGCCAGCAGTTACTCGGTGGGCGGGAGGCTCTACAATGAGCAGTTCTTC	CASSYSVGGRLYNEQFF
TRBV10-3	13	NA	TRBD1	TRBJ2-1	TGTGCCATTCGGGACAGCTCCTACAATGAGCAGTTCTTC	CAIRDSSYNEQFF
TRBV27	15	NA	NA	TRBJ2-7	TGTGCCAGCAGTTTATCGCCCCTACTATTCTACGAGCAGTACTTC	CASSLSPLLFYEQYF
TRBV5-1	15	few	NA	TRBJ2-7	TGCGCCAGCAGCTTGGTGCAAGGGGCCGCCTACGAGCAGTACTTC	CASSLVQGAAYEQYF
TRBV15	21	once	TRBD2	TRBJ2-7	TGTGCCACCAGCCGCCGTTCCCTGAGGGTACATCTAGCGGGAGGGTCCGGCGAGCAGTACTTC	CATSRRSLRVHLAGGSGEQYF
TRBV11-2	16	NA	NA	TRBJ1-2	TGTGCCAGCAGCCCTGGGAGACAGGCTTGGGGCTATGGCTACACCTTC	CASSPGRQAWGYGYTF
TRBV4-1	15	once	NA	TRBJ1-1	TGCGCCAGCAGCCAAGCAGCGAGTGGGAACACTGAAGCTTTCTTT	CASSQAASGNTEAFF
TRBV5-1	15	NA	TRBD1	TRBJ1-1	TGCGCCAGCAGCTTGGCAACAGGGGTGAACACTGAAGCTTTCTTT	CASSLATGVNTEAFF
TRBV5-1	14	NA	NA	TRBJ1-2	TGCGCCAGCAGCCAGCGACAGGCCTCCTATGGCTACACCTTC	CASSQRQASYGYTF
TRBV10-1	10	NA	NA	TRBJ1-1	TGCGCCAGCAGGGGAGCTTGGGCTTTCTTT	CASRGAWAFF
TRBV7-8	18	NA	TRBD2	TRBJ2-3	TGTGCCAGCAGCTTAGGCCCAGGGAGGGGCGCGGGCACAGATACGCAGTATTTT	CASSLGPGRGAGTDTQYF
TRBV12-3/TRBV12-4	13	NA	TRBD2	TRBJ2-7	TGTGCCAGCAGACTAGCGGCGGCCAACGAGCAGTACTTC	CASRLAAANEQYF
TRBV5-6	15	NA	TRBD1	TRBJ2-5	TGTGCCAGCAGGAGTACTACAGGGGGCGCGGAGACCCAGTACTTC	CASRSTTGGAETQYF
TRBV7-2	15	NA	TRBD1	TRBJ2-6	TGTGCCAGCAGCTTAGGACAGGGGTTCGAGTGGGTCCTGACTTTC	CASSLGQGFEWVLTF